This entry features one T cell receptor beta chain sequence. Antigen: not known. Per germline, CDR1 MNHEY and CDR2 SVGAGI. This CDR3 is built from 14 residues. The ends lost 5 bases at V and 4 bases at J; junction bases unmatched: 6. Sequencing was performed with immunoSEQ multiplex PCR; in TCRdb, only in-frame clones are kept and a portion is missing. The table has 50,000 to 65,000 clones, 70% to 80% seen once. Focal radiation with ipilimumab CTLA-4 blockade was given to patients with chemo-refractory metastatic non-small-cell lung cancer. This entry comes from a study of radiotherapy plus CTLA-4 blockade in lung cancer. Study summary: 18% of patients responded objectively, and around 32% achieved disease control. Study findings and constraints: Early shifts in blood T cell clones, with interferon-beta, reportedly predicted response best. Following radiotherapy plus ipilimumab, tumor-derived TCR clones expanded in the blood.

Here the sequenced sample was peripheral blood, taken from a patient treated with radiotherapy plus ipilimumab. This chain connects TRBV6-5 to TRBJ1-2, with 8 positions matching TRBD1. This sequence was found in a human donor with non-small cell lung cancer who had a partial response to radiotherapy plus ipilimumab. The CDR3 DNA follows: TGTGCCAGCAGTGACTTACAGGGGGTCTATGGCTACACCTTC. This translates into CASSDLQGVYGYTF.